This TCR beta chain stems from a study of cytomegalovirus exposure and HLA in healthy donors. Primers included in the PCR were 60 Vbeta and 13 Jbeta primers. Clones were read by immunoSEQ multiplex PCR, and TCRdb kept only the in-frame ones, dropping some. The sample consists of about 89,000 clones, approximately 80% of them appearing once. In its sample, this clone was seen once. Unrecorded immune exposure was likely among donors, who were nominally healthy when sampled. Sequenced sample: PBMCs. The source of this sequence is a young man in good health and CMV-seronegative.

The CDR3 bases are TGTGCCAGCAGCTTAGATGGGGACAGGGCTTGGGCTGAAGCTTTCTTT. This codes for CASSLDGDRAWAEAFF. V gene TRBV11-3 combines with J gene TRBJ1-1, with 9 bases aligning to TRBD1. The CDR3 runs to 16 residues. The germline gives CDR1 SGHNT, CDR2 YENEEA. V was pared by 0 bases and J by 6 bases, with 8 bases of the junction left unmatched.